This T cell receptor (beta chain) originates from a study of blood T cell repertoires in COVID-19. Study-level information: The cDNA or gDNA used as material had been derived from T cells, B-cell-depleted T cells, or PBMCs.

The data were produced by immunoSEQ multiplex PCR, yet TCRdb's version contains in-frame clones alone and is incomplete. The profile shows approximately 75,000 clones, around 80% of them singletons. Germline V gene lookup returns CDR1 KGHSH and CDR2 LQKENI. With 3 bases removed from V and 4 bases from J, the gap between germline ends came to 21 bases. This CDR3 is built from 17 residues. This rearrangement joins TRBV18 to TRBJ2-5, with a tentative D call TRBD2 (5 bases). Sequences were obtained from peripheral blood. The TCR was taken from a woman in her 50s with acute or convalescent COVID-19. The CDR3 region is CASSPLRASGSGETQYF. Written as DNA, the CDR3 is TGTGCCAGCTCACCTCTAAGGGCCTCGGGATCAGGAGAGACCCAGTACTTC.